A single sample is the source of the 10 T cell receptor beta chains below, sequenced in a study of OX40 agonist ivuxolimab in advanced cancers. TCRdb's copy holds only in-frame clones and misses some; the assay was immunoSEQ multiplex PCR. The repertoire includes more than 45,000 clones, 85% to 95% of them detected once, and approximately 12% sits in the top ten. Material: CD4+ or CD8+ T cells sorted from blood, obtained in a trial of the OX40 agonist ivuxolimab. These receptors all stem from an adult with an advanced solid tumor such as melanoma, head and neck, liver or kidney cancer.

The chain recombines TRBV5-6 with TRBJ2-7; no clear D gene. CDR1 SGHDT and CDR2 YYEEEE come from the germline V gene. The CDR3 has 12 amino acids. V was shortened by 1 base and J by 2 bases, with 4 bases between the two germline ends. CDR3 loop: CASSLLPYEQYF. CDR3 sequence (DNA): TGTGCCAGCAGCTTGTTACCCTACGAGCAGTACTTC.

The gene calls are TRBV5-1 and TRBJ2-1; 9 bases agree with TRBD2. Germline lookup yields CDR1 SGHRS and CDR2 YFSETQ. After removal of 1 base from V and 4 bases from J, the junction contained 3 bases not matched to a gene. There are 15 residues in the CDR3. CDR3 nucleotide sequence: TGCGCCAGCAGCTTGATGAGCGGGGGGTACAATGAGCAGTTCTTC. It encodes CASSLMSGGYNEQFF. Full variable domain (outside the CDR3, taken from reference TRBV5-1 and TRBJ2-1): KAGVTQTPRYLIKTRGQQVTLSCSPISGHRSVSWYQQTPGQGLQFLFEYFSETQRNKGNFPGRFSGRQFSNSRSEMNVSTLELGDSALYLCASSLMSGGYNEQFFGPGTRLTVL.

The chain uses TRBV6-1 and TRBJ2-7; D not certain. V lost 1 base to trimming and J lost 7 bases, with 5 bases between them. This CDR3 is built from 11 residues. From germline, CDR1 is MNHNS and CDR2 SASEGT. The CDR3 DNA follows: TGTGCCAGCAGTGAAGTGGGGGAGCAGTACTTC. Amino acid sequence: CASSEVGEQYF.

This clone was picked up one time. This rearrangement joins TRBV7-6 to TRBJ2-7, with D perhaps matching TRBD1 (7 bases). CDR3 length equals 14 residues. Germline V gene data show CDR1 as SGHVS and CDR2 as FNYEAQ. The ends were cut back, 5 bases at V and 7 bases at J, with 18 bases in the middle. This chain's CDR3 is CASSPGGPAEEQYF. The DNA of the CDR3 is TGTGCCAGCAGCCCAGGGGGGCCGGCGGAGGAGCAGTACTTC.

The chain recombines TRBV28 with TRBJ2-3, with TRBD2 as a possible D gene (5 bases). This CDR3 is 16 amino acids long. Deletions cut 4 bases from V and 2 bases from J, with 16 bases between. Per the germline V gene, CDR1 is MDHEN and CDR2 is SYDVKM. The CDR3: CASSSATTDSTDTQYF. CDR3 in DNA: TGTGCCAGCAGTTCAGCCACCACGGACTCCACAGATACGCAGTATTTT. The entire variable domain, with the rest obtained from reference TRBV28 and TRBJ2-3, is as follows: DVKVTQSSRYLVKRTGEKVFLECVQDMDHENMFWYRQDPGLGLRLIYFSYDVKMKEKGDIPEGYSVSREKKERFSLILESASTNQTSMYLCASSSATTDSTDTQYFGPGTRLTVL.

In its sample, this clone was seen a few times. The chain links TRBV19 to TRBJ2-1; D might be TRBD2 (6 bases). Germline loops: CDR1 LNHDA, CDR2 SQIVND (reference sequence). Trimming removed 6 bases at V and 12 bases at J, with 12 bases between. The length of the CDR3 is 11 residues. CDR3 in DNA: TGTGCCAGTAGGCAATCCGGGGGGCAGTTCTTC. Translated, it gives CASRQSGGQFF.

The rearrangement links TRBV9 to TRBJ2-5; D remains ambiguous. The V end lost 3 bases, the J end lost 3 bases, and 9 bases lay between the germline ends. CDR3 length: 13 amino acids. CDR1 and CDR2 from the germline V gene are SGDLS and YYNGEE. This chain's CDR3 is CASSGLEEETQYF. The CDR3 nucleotides read TGTGCCAGCAGCGGCTTAGAGGAAGAGACCCAGTACTTC. Filled out from reference TRBV9 and TRBJ2-5, the complete variable domain reads DSGVTQTPKHLITATGQRVTLRCSPRSGDLSVYWYQQSLDQGLQFLIQYYNGEERAKGNILERFSAQQFPDLHSELNLSSLELGDSALYFCASSGLEEETQYFGPGTRLLVL.

V gene TRBV7-3 combines with J gene TRBJ2-3; TRBD2 aligns across 10 bases. The CDR3 is made up of 15 amino acids. Germline V gives CDR1 SGHTA, CDR2 FQGTGA. After removal of 8 bases from V and 1 base from J, the junction contained 6 bases not matched to a gene. CDR3 in DNA: TGTGCCAGCTCACCCGGGACTAGCGGCACAGATACGCAGTATTTT. Encoded protein: CASSPGTSGTDTQYF.

The chain recombines TRBV28 with TRBJ2-3; TRBD1 might be the D (5 bases). Germline V gene lookup returns CDR1 MDHEN and CDR2 SYDVKM. Trimming pared 2 bases from V and 0 bases from J, leaving 9 bases between. The CDR3 sequence is 15 residues long. The CDR3 here is CASSLGQASTDTQYF. The CDR3 DNA reads TGTGCCAGCAGTTTAGGACAAGCTAGCACAGATACGCAGTATTTT. The full variable domain, rest sourced from reference TRBV28 and TRBJ2-3, is DVKVTQSSRYLVKRTGEKVFLECVQDMDHENMFWYRQDPGLGLRLIYFSYDVKMKEKGDIPEGYSVSREKKERFSLILESASTNQTSMYLCASSLGQASTDTQYFGPGTRLTVL.

The chain couples TRBV13 to TRBJ2-1; 8 nucleotides match TRBD2. The ends lost 1 base at V and 9 bases at J; junction bases unmatched: 20. The CDR3 covers 19 residues. Germline V CDR1 and CDR2: PRHDT, FYEKMQ (reference sequence). This CDR3 reads CASSLVRHSGTISGGEQFF. The CDR3, as DNA: TGTGCCAGCAGCTTAGTCCGGCACTCCGGGACTATAAGCGGGGGTGAGCAGTTCTTC.